This T cell receptor (beta chain) stems from a study of T cells in Graves' hyperthyroidism and ophthalmopathy. Study results and limitations: Researchers report that a 13 V-J model separated ophthalmopathy from stable hyperthyroidism.

This clonotype was detected ten times or more. The antigen remains unidentified. Authors of the study amplified TCR beta CDR3 regions from RNA transcripts. The TCR CDR3 was amplified in a first-round RT-PCR using the HTBI primer set. TCRdb ran MiXCR on the multiplex PCR reads and lists one entry per CDR3 protein. This table holds about 600,000 distinct CDR3 sequences, roughly 16% found once. The CDR3 covers 14 residues. The V end was cut by 6 bases, the J end by 3 bases, with 18 bases between. From germline, CDR1 is DFQATT and CDR2 SNEGSKA (reference sequence). Each person with ophthalmopathy scored at least 3 on the Clinical Activity Score, reached NOSPECS grade 4 or higher, and had been ill under 3 months. The authors took PBMCs from roughly 9.3 ml fresh peripheral blood.

The V and J genes are TRBV20-1 and TRBJ2-7, with TRBD1 as a possible D gene (5 bases). The origin of this receptor is a woman between 40 and 55 years old with Graves' ophthalmopathy. The material sequenced was blood. The CDR3 loop reads CSAPLGRRDYEQYF. Written as DNA, the CDR3 is TGCAGTGCCCCCCTGGGGCGCCGTGACTACGAGCAGTACTTC.